The TCR beta chain under discussion was sequenced for a study of cytomegalovirus exposure and HLA in healthy donors. 13 Jbeta primers and 60 Vbeta primers were used for the PCR. Assay used: immunoSEQ multiplex PCR; TCRdb lists only in-frame clones, some missing. The table has about 170,000 clones, roughly 67% seen once; the top ten hold approximately 5.4%. Germline V lookup: CDR1 SGHTA, CDR2 FQGNSA. V gave up 4 bases and J gave up 2 bases, with 14 bases separating them. This CDR3 spans 15 amino acids. The sample was PBMCs. The chain has TRBV7-2 and TRBJ1-1; D gene uncertain. The sequence came from a woman in her late teens or twenties in good health and CMV-seropositive. The CDR3 here is CASSSDYEGNTEAFF. The CDR3 DNA reads as TGTGCCAGCAGCTCGGACTACGAGGGTAACACTGAAGCTTTCTTT.